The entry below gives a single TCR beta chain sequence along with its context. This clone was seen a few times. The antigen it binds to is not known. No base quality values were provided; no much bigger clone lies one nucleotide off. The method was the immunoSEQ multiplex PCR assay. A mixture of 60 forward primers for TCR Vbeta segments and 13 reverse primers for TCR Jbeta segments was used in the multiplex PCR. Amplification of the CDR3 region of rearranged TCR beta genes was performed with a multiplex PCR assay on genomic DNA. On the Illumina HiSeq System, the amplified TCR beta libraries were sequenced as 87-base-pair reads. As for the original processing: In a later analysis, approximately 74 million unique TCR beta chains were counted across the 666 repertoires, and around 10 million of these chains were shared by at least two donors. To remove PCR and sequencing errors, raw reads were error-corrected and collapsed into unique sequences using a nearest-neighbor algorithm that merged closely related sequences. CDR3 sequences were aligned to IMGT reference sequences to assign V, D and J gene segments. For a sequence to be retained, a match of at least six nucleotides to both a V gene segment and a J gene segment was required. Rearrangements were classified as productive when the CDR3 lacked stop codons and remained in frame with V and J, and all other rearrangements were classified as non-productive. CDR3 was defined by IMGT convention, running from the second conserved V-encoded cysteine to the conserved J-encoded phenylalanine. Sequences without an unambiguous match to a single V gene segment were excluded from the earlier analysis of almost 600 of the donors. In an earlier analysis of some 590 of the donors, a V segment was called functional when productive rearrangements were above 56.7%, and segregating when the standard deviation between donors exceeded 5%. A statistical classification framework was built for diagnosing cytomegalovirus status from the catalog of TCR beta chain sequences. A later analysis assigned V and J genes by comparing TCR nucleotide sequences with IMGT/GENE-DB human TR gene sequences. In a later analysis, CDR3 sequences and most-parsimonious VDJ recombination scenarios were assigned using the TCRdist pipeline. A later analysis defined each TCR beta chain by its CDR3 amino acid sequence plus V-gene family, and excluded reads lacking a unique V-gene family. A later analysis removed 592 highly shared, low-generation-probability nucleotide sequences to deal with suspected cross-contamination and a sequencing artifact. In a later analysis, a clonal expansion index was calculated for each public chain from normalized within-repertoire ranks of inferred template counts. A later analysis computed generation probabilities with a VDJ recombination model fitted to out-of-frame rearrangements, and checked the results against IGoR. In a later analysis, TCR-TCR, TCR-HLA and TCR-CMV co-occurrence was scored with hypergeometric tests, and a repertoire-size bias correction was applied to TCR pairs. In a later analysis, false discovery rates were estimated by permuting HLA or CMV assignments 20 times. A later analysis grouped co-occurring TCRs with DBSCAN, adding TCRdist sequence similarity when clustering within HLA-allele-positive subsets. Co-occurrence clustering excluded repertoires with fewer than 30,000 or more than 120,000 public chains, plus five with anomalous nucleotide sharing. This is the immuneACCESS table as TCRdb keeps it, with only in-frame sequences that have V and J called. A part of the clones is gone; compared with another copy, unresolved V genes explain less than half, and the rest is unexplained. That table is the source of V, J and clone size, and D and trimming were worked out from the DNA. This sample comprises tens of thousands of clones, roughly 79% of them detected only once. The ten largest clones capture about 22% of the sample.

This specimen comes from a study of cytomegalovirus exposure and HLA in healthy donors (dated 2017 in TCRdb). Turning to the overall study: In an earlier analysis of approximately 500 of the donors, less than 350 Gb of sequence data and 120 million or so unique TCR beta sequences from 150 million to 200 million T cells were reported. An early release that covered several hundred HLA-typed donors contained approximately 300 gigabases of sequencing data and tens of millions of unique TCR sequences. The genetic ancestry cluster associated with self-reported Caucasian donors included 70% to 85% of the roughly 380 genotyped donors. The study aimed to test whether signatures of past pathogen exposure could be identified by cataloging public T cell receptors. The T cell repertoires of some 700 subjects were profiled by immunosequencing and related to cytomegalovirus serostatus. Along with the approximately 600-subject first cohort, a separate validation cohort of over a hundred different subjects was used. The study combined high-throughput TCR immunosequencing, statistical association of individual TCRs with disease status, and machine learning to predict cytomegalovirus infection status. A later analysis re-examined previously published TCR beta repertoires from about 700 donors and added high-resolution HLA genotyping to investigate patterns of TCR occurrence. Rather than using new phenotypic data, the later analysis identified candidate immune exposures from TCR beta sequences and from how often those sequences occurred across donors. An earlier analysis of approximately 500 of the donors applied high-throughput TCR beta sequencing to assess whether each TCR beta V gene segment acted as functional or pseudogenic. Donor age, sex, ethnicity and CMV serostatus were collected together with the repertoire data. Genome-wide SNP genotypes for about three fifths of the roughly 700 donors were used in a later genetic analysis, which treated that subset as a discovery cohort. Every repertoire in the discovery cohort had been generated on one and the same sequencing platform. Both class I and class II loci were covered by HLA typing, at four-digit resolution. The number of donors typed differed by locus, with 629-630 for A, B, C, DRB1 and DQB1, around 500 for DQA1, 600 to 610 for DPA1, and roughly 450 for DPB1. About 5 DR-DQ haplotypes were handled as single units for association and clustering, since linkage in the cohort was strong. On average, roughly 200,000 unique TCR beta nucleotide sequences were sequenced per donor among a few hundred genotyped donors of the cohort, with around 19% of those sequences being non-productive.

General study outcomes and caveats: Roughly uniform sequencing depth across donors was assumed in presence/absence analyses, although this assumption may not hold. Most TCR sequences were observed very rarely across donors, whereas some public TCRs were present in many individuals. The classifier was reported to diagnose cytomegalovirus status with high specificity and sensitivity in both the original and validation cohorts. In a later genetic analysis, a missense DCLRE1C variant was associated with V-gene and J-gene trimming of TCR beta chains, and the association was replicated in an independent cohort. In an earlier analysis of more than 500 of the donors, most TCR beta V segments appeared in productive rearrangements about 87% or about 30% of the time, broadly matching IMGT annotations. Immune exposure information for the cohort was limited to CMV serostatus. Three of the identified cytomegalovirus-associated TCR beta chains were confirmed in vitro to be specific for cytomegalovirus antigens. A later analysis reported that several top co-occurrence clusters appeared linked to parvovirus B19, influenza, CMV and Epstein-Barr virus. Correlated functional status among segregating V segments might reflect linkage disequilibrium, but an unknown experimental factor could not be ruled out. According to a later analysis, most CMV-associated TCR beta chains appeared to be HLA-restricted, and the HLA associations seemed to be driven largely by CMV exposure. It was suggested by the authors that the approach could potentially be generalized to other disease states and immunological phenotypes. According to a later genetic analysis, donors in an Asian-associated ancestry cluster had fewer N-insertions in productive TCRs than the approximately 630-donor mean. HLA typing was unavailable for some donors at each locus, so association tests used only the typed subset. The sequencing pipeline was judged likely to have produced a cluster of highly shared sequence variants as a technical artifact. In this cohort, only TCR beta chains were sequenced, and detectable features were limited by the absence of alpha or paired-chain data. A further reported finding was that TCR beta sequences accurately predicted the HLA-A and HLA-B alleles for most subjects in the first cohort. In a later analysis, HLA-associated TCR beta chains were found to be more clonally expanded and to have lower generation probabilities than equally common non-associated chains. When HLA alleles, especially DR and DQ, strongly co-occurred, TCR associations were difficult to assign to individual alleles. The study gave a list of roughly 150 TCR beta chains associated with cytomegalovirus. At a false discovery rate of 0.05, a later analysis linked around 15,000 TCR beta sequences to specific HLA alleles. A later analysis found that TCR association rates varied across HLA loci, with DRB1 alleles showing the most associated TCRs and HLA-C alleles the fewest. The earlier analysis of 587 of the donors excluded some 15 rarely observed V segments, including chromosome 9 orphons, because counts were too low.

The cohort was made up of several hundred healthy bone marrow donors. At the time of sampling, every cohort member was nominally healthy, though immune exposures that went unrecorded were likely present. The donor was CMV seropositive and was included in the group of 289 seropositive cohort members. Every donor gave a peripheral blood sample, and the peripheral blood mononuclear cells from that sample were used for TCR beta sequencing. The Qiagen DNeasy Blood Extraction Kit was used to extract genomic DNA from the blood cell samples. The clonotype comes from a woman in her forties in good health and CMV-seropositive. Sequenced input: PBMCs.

The sequenced DNA: TGTGCCATTAATAGCCCGGGACAGGGGAAAGAAAAACTGTTTTTT. Its amino acids are CAINSPGQGKEKLFF. Recombination joined TRBV10-3 with TRBJ1-4, with 10 bases matching TRBD1. Its CDR3 holds 15 amino acids, cysteine through phenylalanine. The only DNA kept is the CDR3, 45 bases in frame from the first base. Taken from the germline V gene, the CDR1 and CDR2 loops are ENHRY and SYGVKD. Ends trimmed: V by 9 bases, J by 8 bases; bases unmatched to a gene: 12.